The present T cell receptor (beta chain) was sequenced within a study of blood T cell repertoires in COVID-19. Overall study: The samples span acute and convalescent COVID-19 from the United States, Italy and Spain. From T cells, B-cell-depleted T cells, or PBMCs came the material, which was cDNA or gDNA.

V gave up 3 bases and J gave up 3 bases, with 8 bases separating them. From germline, CDR1 is MNHNS and CDR2 SASEGT. CDR3 length: 13 amino acids. This table comes from immunoSEQ multiplex PCR, and its TCRdb copy is limited to in-frame clones, with some not included. The sample includes around 300,000 clones, 70% to 90% of them seen just once. The TCR comes from a human donor in a cohort sampled during active COVID-19. Source material: peripheral blood. This sequence joins TRBV6-1 and TRBJ1-1; D is possibly TRBD1 (5 bases). The CDR3 spells CASSDRAHTEAFF. The CDR3 DNA sequence: TGTGCCAGCAGTGACAGGGCGCACACTGAAGCTTTCTTT.